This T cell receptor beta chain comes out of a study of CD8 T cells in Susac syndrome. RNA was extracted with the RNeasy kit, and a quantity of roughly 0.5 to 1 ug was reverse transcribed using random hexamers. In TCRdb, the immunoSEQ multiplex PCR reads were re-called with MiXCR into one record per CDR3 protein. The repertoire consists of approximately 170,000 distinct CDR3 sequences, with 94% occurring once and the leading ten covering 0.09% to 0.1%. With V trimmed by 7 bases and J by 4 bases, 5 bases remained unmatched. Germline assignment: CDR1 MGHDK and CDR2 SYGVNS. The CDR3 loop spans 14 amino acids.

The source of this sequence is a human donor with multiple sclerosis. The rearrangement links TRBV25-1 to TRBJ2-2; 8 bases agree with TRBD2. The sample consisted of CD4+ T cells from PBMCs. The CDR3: CASTSGSFTGELFF. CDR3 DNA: TGTGCCAGCACCAGCGGGAGTTTCACCGGGGAGCTGTTTTTT.